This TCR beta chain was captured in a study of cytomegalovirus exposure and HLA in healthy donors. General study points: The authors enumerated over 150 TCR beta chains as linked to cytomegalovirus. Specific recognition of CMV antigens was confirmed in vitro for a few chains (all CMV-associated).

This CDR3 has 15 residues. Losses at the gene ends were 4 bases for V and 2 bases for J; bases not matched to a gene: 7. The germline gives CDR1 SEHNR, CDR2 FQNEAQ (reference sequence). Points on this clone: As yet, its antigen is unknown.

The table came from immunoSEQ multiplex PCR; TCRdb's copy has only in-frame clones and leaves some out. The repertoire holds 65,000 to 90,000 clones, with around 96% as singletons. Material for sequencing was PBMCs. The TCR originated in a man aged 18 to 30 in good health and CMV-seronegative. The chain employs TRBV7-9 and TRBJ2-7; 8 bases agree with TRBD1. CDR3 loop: CASSSPRQGTYEQYF. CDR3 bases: TGTGCCAGCAGCTCCCCCCGACAGGGGACCTACGAGCAGTACTTC.